This T cell receptor (beta chain) derives from a study of OX40 agonist ivuxolimab in advanced cancers. TCRdb's table, derived via immunoSEQ multiplex PCR, lists solely in-frame clones and lacks some. The table lists about 46,000 clones, around nine tenths of them singletons. V was shortened by 3 bases and J by 3 bases, with 8 bases between the two germline ends. Germline loops: CDR1 SEHNR, CDR2 FQNEAQ (reference sequence). The CDR3 totals 13 residues. The sequencing here drew on CD4+ or CD8+ T cells sorted from blood, taken in a trial of the OX40 agonist ivuxolimab. This sequence originates from an adult with an advanced solid tumor such as melanoma, head and neck, liver or kidney cancer. This chain uses TRBV7-9 with TRBJ2-5; unclear D gene. For the CDR3, the DNA is TGTGCCAGCAGCTTCTCGGCAGAAGAGACCCAGTACTTC. Its translation is CASSFSAEETQYF.